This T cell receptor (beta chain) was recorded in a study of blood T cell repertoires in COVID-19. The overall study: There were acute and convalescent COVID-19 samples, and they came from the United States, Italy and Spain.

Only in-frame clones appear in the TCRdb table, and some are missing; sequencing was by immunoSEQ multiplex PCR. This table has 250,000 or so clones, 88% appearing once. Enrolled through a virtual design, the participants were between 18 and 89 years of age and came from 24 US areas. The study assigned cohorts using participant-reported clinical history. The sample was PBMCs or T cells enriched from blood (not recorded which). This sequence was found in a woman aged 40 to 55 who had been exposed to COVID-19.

The CDR3 spells CASSLQWGREQETQYF. CDR3 sequence (DNA): TGTGCCAGCAGCCTACAGTGGGGGCGGGAGCAAGAGACCCAGTACTTC. This sequence joins TRBV3-1 (or the pseudogene TRBV3-2) and TRBJ2-5; possible D gene TRBD2, 7 bases. In germline, CDR1 is LGHDT, CDR2 YNNKEL (reference sequence). V shed 4 bases and J shed 2 bases, with 17 bases lying between them. The CDR3 runs 16 residues.